Sequencing of this T cell receptor beta chain was carried out in a study of human T cells and chemical hapten exposure. Study context: The study sensitized with 2% DPC on an approximately 2 cm by approximately 2 cm patch of upper inner arm skin. Largely, small differences in pooled library volume made per-sample TCR yields vary.

This clonotype was counted at least ten times. Its target is unknown. Trimming stripped 1 base from V and 2 bases from J, with 9 bases between. Germline values: CDR1 SGHTA, CDR2 FQGNSA. This CDR3 region has 15 residues. Study-wide results and limits: Controls had significantly fewer large CDR3 similarity clusters than were formed by expanded TCRs.

Via MiXCR, TCRdb re-called the RACE reads, giving one row per CDR3 protein. The data show around 110,000 distinct CDR3 sequences, around 12% seen once. Indicated time point: pre-sensitization, week 0. Described treatment: therapeutic diphenylcyclopropenone sensitization with weekly scalp DPC. This chain joins TRBV7-2 and TRBJ1-5; TRBD1 is a possible D gene (5 bases). The clonotype comes from a woman aged 50 to 60 with alopecia areata. Some clones in this sample may be carry-over from other donors' samples. The sequences come from whole blood, collected in connection with sensitization to the hapten diphenylcyclopropenone (DPC). CDR3 region: CASSLDRSGNQPQHF. The CDR3 bases are TGTGCCAGCAGCTTAGACAGGTCTGGCAATCAGCCCCAGCATTTT.